This T cell receptor beta chain was sequenced during a study of high-grade serous ovarian cancer treatment subgroups. The table came from immunoSEQ multiplex PCR; TCRdb's copy has only in-frame clones and leaves some out. The data hold about 11,000 clones, with roughly four fifths observed a single time. In this sample, this clone turned up a few times. The antigen is undetermined. Tumor samples were obtained before definitive surgery or chemotherapy. Trimming removed 0 bases from V and 11 bases from J, with 16 bases in between. This CDR3 comprises 14 residues. The germline V gene has CDR1 SEHNR and CDR2 FQNEAQ (reference sequence). Whole-study findings and limits: These tumor repertoires lack spatial information from bulk sequencing. Only CDR3 was analyzed; CDR1 and CDR2 were not. Tumors within one patient showed repertoire similarity of 0.11 to 0.79.

This TCR was sampled from a human donor with high-grade serous ovarian cancer. This chain uses TRBV7-9 with TRBJ1-1; D is undetermined. Sequenced sample: tumor tissue. The CDR3 nucleotides read TGTGCCAGCAGCTTAGCAACAGTGTCAATTTCGGCTTTCTTT. This gives the protein CASSLATVSISAFF.